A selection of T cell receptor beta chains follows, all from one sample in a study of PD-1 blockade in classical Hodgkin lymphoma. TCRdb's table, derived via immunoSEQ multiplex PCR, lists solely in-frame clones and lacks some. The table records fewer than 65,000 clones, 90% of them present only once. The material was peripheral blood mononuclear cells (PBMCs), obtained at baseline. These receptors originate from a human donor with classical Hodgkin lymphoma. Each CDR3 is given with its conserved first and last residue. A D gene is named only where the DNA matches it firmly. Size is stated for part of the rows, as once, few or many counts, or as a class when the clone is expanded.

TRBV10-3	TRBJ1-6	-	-	CAIRGSANNSPLHF	TGTGCCATCAGGGGGTCGGCTAATAATTCACCCCTCCACTTT
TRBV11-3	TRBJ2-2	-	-	CASSPKGGAGSAELFF	TGTGCCAGCAGCCCCAAGGGCGGGGCCGGCAGCGCGGAGCTGTTTTTT
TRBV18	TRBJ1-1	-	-	CASSLETGWGPEAFF	TGTGCCAGCTCACTGGAGACAGGATGGGGTCCTGAAGCTTTCTTT
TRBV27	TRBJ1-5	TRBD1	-	CASSTQGGNQPQHF	TGTGCCAGCAGCACCCAGGGGGGCAATCAGCCCCAGCATTTT
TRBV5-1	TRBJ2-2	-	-	CASSLAYQGAGELFF	TGCGCCAGCAGCTTGGCCTATCAGGGTGCCGGGGAGCTGTTTTTT
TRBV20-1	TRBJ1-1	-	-	CSARETAQAFF	TGCAGTGCTAGAGAGACAGCACAAGCTTTCTTT
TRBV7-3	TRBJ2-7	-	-	CASSLSGGYEQYF	TGTGCCAGCAGCTTATCGGGCGGTTACGAGCAGTACTTC
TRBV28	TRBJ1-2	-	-	CASSLFNYGYTF	TGTGCCAGCAGTTTGTTTAACTATGGCTACACCTTC
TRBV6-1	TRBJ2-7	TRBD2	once	CASSAPTLADLSSYEQYF	TGTGCCAGCAGTGCCCCGACACTAGCGGATCTAAGCTCCTACGAGCAGTACTTC
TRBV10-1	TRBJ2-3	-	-	CASSETGPDTQYF	TGCGCCAGCAGTGAAACAGGCCCAGATACGCAGTATTTT
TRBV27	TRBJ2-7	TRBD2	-	CASSLSLAGGEQYF	TGTGCCAGCAGTTTATCGCTAGCGGGCGGAGAGCAGTACTTC
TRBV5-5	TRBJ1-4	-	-	CASSLGWQGLNEKLFF	TGTGCCAGCAGCTTGGGTTGGCAGGGATTAAATGAAAAACTGTTTTTT
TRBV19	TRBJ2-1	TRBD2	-	CASSRAGGRDYEQFF	TGTGCCAGTAGTAGAGCGGGAGGCAGGGATTATGAGCAGTTCTTC
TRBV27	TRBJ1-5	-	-	CASSSGTVPFNQPQHF	TGTGCCAGCAGCTCGGGGACGGTGCCATTCAATCAGCCCCAGCATTTT
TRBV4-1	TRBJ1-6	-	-	CASSQDSGAGSPLHF	TGCGCCAGCAGCCAAGATTCAGGGGCAGGTTCACCCCTCCACTTT
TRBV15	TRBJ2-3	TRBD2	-	CATSRGGSGGTDTQYF	TGTGCCACCAGCAGAGGGGGTAGCGGGGGCACAGATACGCAGTATTTT
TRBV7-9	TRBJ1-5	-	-	CASSLGSQGNQPQHF	TGTGCCAGCAGCTTAGGGAGCCAGGGTAATCAGCCCCAGCATTTT
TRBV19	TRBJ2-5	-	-	CASSIGDRQHPQETQYF	TGTGCCAGTAGTATAGGAGACAGGCAACACCCCCAAGAGACCCAGTACTTC
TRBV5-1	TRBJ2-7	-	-	CASSLVAAPRLSYEQYF	TGCGCCAGCAGCTTGGTAGCGGCACCGAGGTTGTCCTACGAGCAGTACTTC
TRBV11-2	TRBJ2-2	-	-	CASSPRGRAVTGELFF	TGTGCCAGCAGCCCCAGGGGACGAGCGGTGACCGGGGAGCTGTTTTTT
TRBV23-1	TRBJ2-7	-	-	CASSQRRGRYEQYF	TGCGCCAGCAGTCAACGCAGGGGTCGCTACGAGCAGTACTTC
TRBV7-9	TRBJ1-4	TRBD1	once	CASSGGGTGFEKLFF	TGTGCCAGCAGCGGAGGCGGGACAGGGTTCGAAAAACTGTTTTTT
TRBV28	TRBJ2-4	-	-	CASSFSLTGEGKNIQYF	TGTGCCAGCAGTTTCAGCCTCACGGGCGAGGGCAAAAACATTCAGTACTTC
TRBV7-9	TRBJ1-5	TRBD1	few	CASSPTGGRNQPQHF	TGTGCCAGCAGCCCAACAGGGGGCCGCAATCAGCCCCAGCATTTT
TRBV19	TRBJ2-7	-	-	CASSSTGTYPYEQYF	TGTGCCAGTAGTTCGACAGGCACCTACCCTTACGAGCAGTACTTC
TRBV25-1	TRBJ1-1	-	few	CASSRGYTEAFF	TGTGCCAGCAGTAGGGGATACACTGAAGCTTTCTTT
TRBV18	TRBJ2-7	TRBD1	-	CASSPPRGQGTYEQYF	TGTGCCAGCTCACCACCGCGGGGACAGGGTACCTACGAGCAGTACTTC
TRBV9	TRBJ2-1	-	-	CASSAGTDASGSHNEQFF	TGTGCCAGCAGCGCAGGGACAGATGCCAGCGGGAGCCACAATGAGCAGTTCTTC
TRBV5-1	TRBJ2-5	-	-	CASSVAGQETQYF	TGCGCCAGCAGCGTGGCAGGGCAAGAGACCCAGTACTTC
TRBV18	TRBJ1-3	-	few	CASSPDRNGNTIYF	TGTGCCAGCTCACCGGACAGAAATGGAAACACCATATATTTT
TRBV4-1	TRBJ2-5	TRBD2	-	CASSQVGGVVETQYF	TGCGCCAGCAGCCAAGTGGGAGGGGTCGTGGAGACCCAGTACTTC
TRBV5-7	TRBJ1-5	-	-	CASRSGEGRVNQPQHF	TGTGCCAGCAGGTCGGGGGAGGGAAGGGTCAATCAGCCCCAGCATTTT
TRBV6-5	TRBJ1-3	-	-	CASADLAGNTIYF	TGTGCCAGCGCAGATTTGGCAGGAAACACCATATATTTT
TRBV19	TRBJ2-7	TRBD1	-	CASSMRQGGDEQYF	TGTGCCAGTAGTATGAGACAGGGGGGGGACGAGCAGTACTTC
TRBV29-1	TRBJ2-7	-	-	CSVRRGGEQYF	TGCAGCGTTCGCAGGGGTGGAGAGCAGTACTTC
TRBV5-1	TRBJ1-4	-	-	CASSRTASDEKLFF	TGCGCCAGCAGCAGGACAGCGTCCGATGAAAAACTGTTTTTT
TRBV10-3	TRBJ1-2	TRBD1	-	CAISAAGGGLSPRERYTF	TGTGCCATCAGTGCAGCAGGGGGCGGCTTATCACCGCGGGAGCGCTACACCTTC
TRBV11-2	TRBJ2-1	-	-	CASSSPGRGSSYNEQFF	TGTGCCAGCAGCTCCCCCGGACGGGGAAGCTCCTACAATGAGCAGTTCTTC
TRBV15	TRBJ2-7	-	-	CATSRDYGGSYEQYF	TGTGCCACCAGCAGAGATTATGGTGGCTCCTACGAGCAGTACTTC
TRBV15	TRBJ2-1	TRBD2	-	CATSRGLAQGYNEQFF	TGTGCCACCAGCCGCGGACTAGCGCAGGGGTACAATGAGCAGTTCTTC
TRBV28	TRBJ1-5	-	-	CASSSAGGAGQPQHF	TGTGCCAGCAGTTCTGCCGGGGGGGCAGGTCAGCCCCAGCATTTT
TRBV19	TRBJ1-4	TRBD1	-	CASSGQQGAAEKLFF	TGTGCCAGTAGTGGTCAACAGGGGGCGGCGGAAAAACTGTTTTTT
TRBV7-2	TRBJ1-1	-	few	CASRGRGFTEAFF	TGTGCCAGCAGAGGACGGGGATTCACTGAAGCTTTCTTT
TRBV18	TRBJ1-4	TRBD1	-	CASSWTGGIATNEKLFF	TGTGCCAGCTCTTGGACAGGGGGTATCGCGACTAATGAAAAACTGTTTTTT
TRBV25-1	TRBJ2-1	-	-	CASTQDEQFF	TGTGCCAGCACTCAGGATGAGCAGTTCTTC
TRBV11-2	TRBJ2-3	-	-	CASSFSWEFTDTQYF	TGTGCCAGCAGCTTCAGTTGGGAGTTCACAGATACGCAGTATTTT
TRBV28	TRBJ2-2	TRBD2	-	CASKRSGTTNTGELFF	TGTGCCAGCAAAAGGAGCGGGACCACGAACACCGGGGAGCTGTTTTTT
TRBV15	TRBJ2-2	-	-	CATSREATAGELFF	TGTGCCACCAGCAGAGAGGCGACCGCCGGGGAGCTGTTTTTT
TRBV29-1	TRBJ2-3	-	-	CSVVTNTGYF	TGCAGCGTTGTGACCAACACTGGGTATTTT
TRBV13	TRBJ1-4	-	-	CASSHRGFNEKLFF	TGTGCCAGCAGCCATAGGGGGTTTAATGAAAAACTGTTTTTT
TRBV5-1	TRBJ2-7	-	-	CASSRTRGPYEQYF	TGCGCCAGCAGCCGTACGCGGGGCCCCTACGAGCAGTACTTC
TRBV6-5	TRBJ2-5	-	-	CASSYSGGQKRPQYF	TGTGCCAGCAGTTACTCTGGAGGACAAAAGAGACCCCAGTACTTC
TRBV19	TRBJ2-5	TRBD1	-	CASSIWDRGETQYF	TGTGCCAGTAGTATCTGGGACAGGGGAGAGACCCAGTACTTC
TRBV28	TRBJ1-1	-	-	CASNRQRLNTEAFF	TGTGCCAGCAATAGACAGCGATTGAACACTGAAGCTTTCTTT
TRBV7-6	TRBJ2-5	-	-	CASSLVDQETQYF	TGTGCCAGCAGCTTAGTGGATCAAGAGACCCAGTACTTC
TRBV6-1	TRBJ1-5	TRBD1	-	CASSGDRRSNQPQHF	TGTGCCAGCAGTGGGGACAGACGAAGCAATCAGCCCCAGCATTTT
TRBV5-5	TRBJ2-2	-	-	CASSLREPPGELFF	TGTGCCAGCAGCTTGCGAGAGCCCCCCGGGGAGCTGTTTTTT
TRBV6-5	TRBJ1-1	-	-	CASSYSRWGMNTEAFF	TGTGCCAGCAGTTACTCGAGGTGGGGTATGAACACTGAAGCTTTCTTT
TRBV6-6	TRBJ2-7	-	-	CASSPGFYEQYF	TGTGCCAGCAGCCCCGGATTCTACGAGCAGTACTTC
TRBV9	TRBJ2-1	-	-	CASSSRLVGLNEQFF	TGTGCCAGCAGCAGCCGACTAGTGGGCCTCAATGAGCAGTTCTTC